The rows below give T cell receptor beta chains drawn from one sample of a study of tumor-infiltrating lymphocytes in oesophageal squamous cell carcinoma. In TCRdb, the PCR reads were re-called with MiXCR into one record per CDR3 protein. The repertoire holds approximately 18,000 distinct CDR3 sequences, with roughly half as singletons. Sequencing used esophageal tumor tissue. These receptors were taken from a male donor with esophageal squamous cell carcinoma. CDR3s include the opening cysteine and the closing phenylalanine or tryptophan. A D gene is named only where the DNA matches it firmly. Part of the rows lack a size; the others show once, few, many or a class for expanded clones.

CDR3 DNA	CDR3 protein	D gene	clone size	J gene	V gene
TGTGCCAGCAGTTACTCGGGGGCGCTCGAGCAGTACTTC	CASSYSGALEQYF	NA	many	TRBJ2-7	TRBV6-2/TRBV6-3
TGTGCCAGCCGCGCAGGGGAATACGATACGCAGTATTTT	CASRAGEYDTQYF	NA	once	TRBJ2-3	TRBV7-3
TGTGCCAGCAGTGAAGAGGCTGGGGGCACAGATACGCAGTATTTT	CASSEEAGGTDTQYF	NA	medium-sized	TRBJ2-3	TRBV6-1
TGTGCCAGCAGCTTAACGAGGGGTAGTGGCTACACCTTC	CASSLTRGSGYTF	NA	NA	TRBJ1-2	TRBV7-2
TGTGCCAGCAGCCACCAGGGGGGTTCGGTATCCTCCTACGAGCAGTACTTC	CASSHQGGSVSSYEQYF	NA	NA	TRBJ2-7	TRBV6-2/TRBV6-3
TGTGCCAGCAGCTTATCCCAGGCGGGTCGGGACATGAGCTCCTACGAGCAGTACTTC	CASSLSQAGRDMSSYEQYF	NA	NA	TRBJ2-7	TRBV7-8
TGTGCCAGCAGTGAAGGGCGGGGTAACACTGAAGCTTTCTTT	CASSEGRGNTEAFF	NA	NA	TRBJ1-1	TRBV6-1
TGTGCCAGCAGCTTAGCGCCCCGGAGTCATAAGCAGTATTTT	CASSLAPRSHKQYF	NA	NA	TRBJ2-3	TRBV7-9
TGTGCCAGCAGCTGGACTGGGGGCTCCGGGGAGCTGTATTTT	CASSWTGGSGELYF	NA	NA	TRBJ2-3	TRBV6-4
TGTGCCAGCAGCTTAGATCGCAGGCAACCCCAAGAGACCCAGTACTTC	CASSLDRRQPQETQYF	NA	NA	TRBJ2-5	TRBV7-2
TGTGCCAGCAGCTTAGTAGGGACGACTAGCAGGTTCAATGAGCAGTTCTTC	CASSLVGTTSRFNEQFF	TRBD2	NA	TRBJ2-1	TRBV7-4
TGTGCCAGCAGCTTATTGGGACTCTACAATGAGCAGTTCTTC	CASSLLGLYNEQFF	NA	NA	TRBJ2-1	TRBV7-2
TGCGCCAGCAGCTTTACGGGACAGGGGAGCTACGAGCAGTACTTC	CASSFTGQGSYEQYF	TRBD1	NA	TRBJ2-7	TRBV5-1